What follows is one T cell receptor beta chain and its context. The antigen is unknown. The entry originates in a study of OX40 agonist ivuxolimab in advanced cancers. Blood sampling took place at baseline, cycle 4 day 1, and cycle 7 day 1. Some clones are missing from TCRdb's copy, which holds only in-frame ones; the method was immunoSEQ multiplex PCR. The sample lists approximately 47,000 clones; around nine tenths were seen once. Study results and limitations: Clonal expansion by week 6 occurred in CD4+ and CD8+ blood T cells (at 0.1 to 3.0 mg/kg). CD8+ T cells were the subset that, on average, had more expanded clones than CD4+.

The sequence was obtained from an adult with an advanced solid tumor such as melanoma, head and neck, liver or kidney cancer. Sequences were derived from CD4+ or CD8+ T cells sorted from blood, sampled in a trial of the OX40 agonist ivuxolimab.

CDR3 amino acids: CASSLGGVSNQPQHF. In DNA form, the CDR3 reads TGTGCCAGCAGCTTGGGAGGTGTTAGCAATCAGCCCCAGCATTTT. This rearrangement joins TRBV5-5 to TRBJ1-5; D not resolved. The CDR3 extends over 15 amino acids. V was clipped by 0 bases and J by 0 bases, with 7 bases between them. The V gene's germline CDR1 is SGHKS and CDR2 YYEKEE (reference sequence).